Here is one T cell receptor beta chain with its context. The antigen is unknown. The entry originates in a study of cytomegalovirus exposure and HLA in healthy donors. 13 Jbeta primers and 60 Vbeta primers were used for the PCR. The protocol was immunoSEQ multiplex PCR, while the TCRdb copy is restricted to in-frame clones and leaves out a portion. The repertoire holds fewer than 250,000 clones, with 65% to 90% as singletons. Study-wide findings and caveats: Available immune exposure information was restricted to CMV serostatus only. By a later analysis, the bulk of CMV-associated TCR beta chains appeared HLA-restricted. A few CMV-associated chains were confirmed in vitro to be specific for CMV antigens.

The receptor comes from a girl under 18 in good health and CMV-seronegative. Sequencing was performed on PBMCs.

CDR3 coding DNA: TGCGCCAGCAGCCAAGAGAGGACTTTGGAGACCCAGTACTTC. Its translation: CASSQERTLETQYF. This rearrangement joins TRBV4-3 to TRBJ2-5; weak D call: TRBD2 (5 bases). V lost 0 bases and J lost 5, with 10 bases in between. Germline V gives CDR1 LGHNA, CDR2 YSLEER. The CDR3 length is 14 residues.